Given below is one T cell receptor beta chain in context. The record originates from a study of blood T cell repertoires in COVID-19. Study as a whole: The analysed material was cDNA or gDNA that came from T cells, B-cell-depleted T cells, or PBMCs.

V gave up 0 bases and J gave up 8 bases, with 29 bases separating them. This CDR3 contains 20 residues. Germline-derived CDR1 and CDR2 are LGHNA and YNFKEQ. In the study's own analysis: The assay estimated nucleated cells by amplifying reference gene primers. Repertoires were generated with immunoSEQ multiplex PCR, while TCRdb's copy carries only in-frame clones and drops some. The V and J calls and the clone size are those of that table, but D and trimming were determined from the DNA. This table holds about 180,000 clones, 85% to 90% found once. The V call is TRBV4-2, the J call TRBJ2-4; D perhaps matches TRBD2 (7 bases). The source material was PBMCs or T cells enriched from blood (not recorded which). The sequence came from a woman aged 40 to 50 with acute COVID-19. CDR3 nucleotides: TGTGCCAGCAGCCAAGATCCTGCGGGCGGGAGCTGGGGAGGGGGTGACATTCAGTACTTC. This sequence encodes CASSQDPAGGSWGGGDIQYF.